The count of the clone carrying this T cell receptor (beta chain) is one. Its antigen is not known. This record belongs to a study of shared clonotypes between healthy human individuals. Study observations and caveats: Non-shared clonotypes had lower generation probabilities than those shared by all four donors. Since donors were few, the genetic and exposure-history diversity represented was limited.

Sequenced by immunoSEQ multiplex PCR; TCRdb stores in-frame clones only, minus some. The data hold fewer than 2.5 million clones, with over 85% observed a single time. V dropped 7 bases and J dropped 0 bases, with 6 bases sitting between them. The CDR3 is 13 residues long. CDR1 and CDR2 from the germline V gene are MGHDK and SYGVNS. This chain uses TRBV25-1 with TRBJ1-4; D gene ambiguous. The receptor was isolated from a young man in good health. Some clones in this sample may be carry-over from other donors' samples. Sequencing used naive CD4+ T cells from PBMCs. Specified subset: CD45RA+ positively selected. The CDR3 reads CASKRATNEKLFF. CDR3 bases: TGTGCCAGCAAAAGAGCAACTAATGAAAAACTGTTTTTT.